A selection of T cell receptor beta chains follows, all from one sample in a study of OX40 agonist ivuxolimab in advanced cancers. Here immunoSEQ multiplex PCR was the method, and the copy in TCRdb shows in-frame clones only, minus some. The sample has approximately 68,000 clones, more than 75% seen once. This specimen was CD4+ or CD8+ T cells sorted from blood, taken in a trial of the OX40 agonist ivuxolimab. The origin of the receptors is an adult with an advanced solid tumor such as melanoma, head and neck, liver or kidney cancer. Each CDR3 is given with its conserved first and last residue. D genes are given only for firm matches. Clone size is stated in some rows and not others, as once, few, many or a class when expanded.

clone_size,j_call,v_call,d_call,cdr3_aa,cdr3_nt
few,TRBJ1-5,TRBV2,TRBD1,CASSEGGGGNQPQHF,TGTGCCAGCAGTGAAGGAGGGGGCGGCAATCAGCCCCAGCATTTT
once,TRBJ2-5,TRBV9,TRBD2,CASSVGLTGTSGGQETQYF,TGTGCCAGCAGCGTAGGTTTAACGGGGACTAGCGGGGGACAAGAGACCCAGTACTTC
.,TRBJ2-5,TRBV2,TRBD2,CASSQGLAGEQETQYF,TGTGCCAGCAGCCAGGGACTAGCGGGAGAACAAGAGACCCAGTACTTC
once,TRBJ1-1,TRBV10-2,TRBD1,CASHYRQGENTEAFF,TGCGCCAGCCATTACCGACAGGGCGAGAACACTGAAGCTTTCTTT
.,TRBJ1-2,TRBV10-3,TRBD1,CAISELGGQGGSAGYTF,TGTGCCATCAGTGAACTCGGGGGACAGGGCGGATCGGCTGGCTACACCTTC
.,TRBJ1-6,TRBV9,TRBD1,CASSPGTADNSPLHF,TGTGCCAGCAGCCCAGGGACAGCTGATAATTCACCCCTCCACTTT
.,TRBJ1-4,TRBV5-1,.,CASSFNGNEKLFF,TGCGCCAGCAGCTTCAATGGTAATGAAAAACTGTTTTTT
.,TRBJ2-5,TRBV19,TRBD2,CASSRMIPGLAGETQYF,TGTGCCAGTAGCCGGATGATCCCGGGACTAGCGGGAGAGACCCAGTACTTC
once,TRBJ1-5,TRBV28,.,CASSLVLGSNQPQHF,TGTGCCAGCAGTTTAGTCTTGGGTAGCAATCAGCCCCAGCATTTT
.,TRBJ1-2,TRBV6-1,TRBD1,CASIPGQRIYGYTF,TGTGCCAGCATACCGGGACAGAGAATCTATGGCTACACCTTC
.,TRBJ2-2,TRBV19,TRBD2,CASSPGLAGGELFF,TGTGCCAGTAGTCCCGGACTAGCGGGCGGGGAGCTGTTTTTT
.,TRBJ1-3,TRBV7-3,TRBD1,CASSSDGTGGNTIYF,TGTGCCAGCAGCTCGGACGGGACAGGGGGAAACACCATATATTTT
once,TRBJ1-1,TRBV28,.,CASSFQARAEAFF,TGTGCCAGCAGTTTTCAGGCCCGAGCTGAAGCTTTCTTT
.,TRBJ2-4,TRBV7-3,.,CASSSGASGAIQYF,TGTGCCAGCAGCTCCGGGGCTAGTGGTGCCATTCAGTACTTC
.,TRBJ1-2,TRBV28,.,CASSLENYGYTF,TGTGCCAGCAGTTTGGAGAACTATGGCTACACCTTC
.,TRBJ1-2,TRBV13,.,CASSLGRVEGDYGYTF,TGTGCCAGCAGCTTAGGCCGGGTCGAGGGGGACTATGGCTACACCTTC
few,TRBJ1-2,TRBV27,.,CASSSRASYGYTF,TGTGCCAGCAGTTCGAGAGCCTCCTATGGCTACACCTTC
.,TRBJ2-6,TRBV9,TRBD1,CASSPEGQGSSGANVLTF,TGTGCCAGCAGCCCTGAGGGACAGGGTTCCTCTGGGGCCAACGTCCTGACTTTC
once,TRBJ2-7,TRBV19,TRBD1,CASSIKDAGGYEQYF,TGTGCCAGTAGTATTAAGGACGCAGGGGGCTACGAGCAGTACTTC
.,TRBJ1-5,TRBV19,.,CASSEGDTSNQPQHF,TGTGCCAGTAGCGAGGGGGATACTAGCAATCAGCCCCAGCATTTT
.,TRBJ2-1,TRBV7-2,.,CASSSGLLEQFF,TGTGCCAGCAGCTCCGGACTCTTGGAGCAGTTCTTC
few,TRBJ2-7,TRBV6-5,.,CARPSKEGRIYEQYF,TGTGCCAGACCCAGTAAGGAGGGGAGAATATACGAGCAGTACTTC
.,TRBJ2-2,TRBV7-8,.,CASSPRLTGELFF,TGTGCCAGCAGCCCGAGACTAACCGGGGAGCTGTTTTTT
.,TRBJ1-2,TRBV28,.,CASSTPAQGIGGYTF,TGTGCCAGCAGTACCCCGGCACAGGGAATTGGCGGCTACACCTTC
.,TRBJ2-3,TRBV5-1,TRBD2,CASSLGVAGGSTDTQYF,TGCGCCAGCAGCTTGGGAGTAGCGGGGGGGAGCACAGATACGCAGTATTTT
.,TRBJ2-1,TRBV27,.,CASSFAAYNEQFF,TGTGCCAGCAGTTTTGCCGCCTACAATGAGCAGTTCTTC
.,TRBJ2-5,TRBV28,TRBD1,CASGDSGGLETQYF,TGTGCCAGCGGGGATTCAGGGGGCCTGGAGACCCAGTACTTC
few,TRBJ2-5,TRBV29-1,.,CSVENGPGETQYF,TGCAGCGTTGAGAACGGACCAGGGGAGACCCAGTACTTC
.,TRBJ1-4,TRBV6-1,TRBD1,CASTLRGVGEKLFF,TGTGCCAGCACCCTCAGGGGGGTCGGTGAAAAACTGTTTTTT
.,TRBJ2-7,TRBV7-2,TRBD2,CASSPEGLAGAYEQYF,TGTGCCAGCAGCCCAGAGGGACTAGCGGGAGCCTACGAGCAGTACTTC
.,TRBJ2-1,TRBV7-9,TRBD2,CASSPPAGGGIEQFF,TGTGCCAGCAGCCCGCCTGCGGGAGGGGGCATTGAGCAGTTCTTC
.,TRBJ2-1,TRBV15,.,CATSRAGSYNEQFF,TGTGCCACCAGCAGAGCGGGCTCCTACAATGAGCAGTTCTTC
once,TRBJ2-2,TRBV6-6,.,CASSYSPADTGELFF,TGTGCCAGCAGTTACTCACCGGCGGACACCGGGGAGCTGTTTTTT
.,TRBJ1-2,TRBV7-9,.,CASSLNGTVYGYTF,TGTGCCAGCAGCTTAAACGGGACGGTCTATGGCTACACCTTC
.,TRBJ1-3,TRBV7-3,TRBD1,CASSPQGDSGNTIYF,TGTGCCAGCAGCCCACAGGGGGACTCTGGAAACACCATATATTTT
.,TRBJ1-6,TRBV6-1,.,CASSERTDFNSPLHF,TGTGCCAGCAGTGAAAGGACAGACTTTAATTCACCCCTCCACTTT
.,TRBJ2-5,TRBV23-1,.,CASSQSYPARETQYF,TGCGCCAGCAGTCAATCTTACCCGGCCCGGGAGACCCAGTACTTC
.,TRBJ2-6,TRBV15,.,CATSRDRSSGANVLTF,TGTGCCACCAGCAGAGACAGGAGCTCTGGGGCCAACGTCCTGACTTTC
.,TRBJ1-1,TRBV2,TRBD1,CASRAQGAEAFF,TGTGCCAGCAGAGCACAGGGGGCTGAAGCTTTCTTT
.,TRBJ2-7,TRBV7-9,TRBD1,CASSTPGTGSGEQYF,TGTGCCAGCAGCACCCCCGGGACAGGAAGTGGGGAGCAGTACTTC
.,TRBJ1-1,TRBV19,TRBD1,CASSTPGQLISMNTEAFF,TGTGCCAGTAGTACCCCGGGACAGCTAATTTCCATGAACACTGAAGCTTTCTTT
few,TRBJ1-2,TRBV7-9,.,CASSLEKDGYTF,TGTGCCAGCAGCTTAGAGAAGGATGGCTACACCTTC
once,TRBJ2-1,TRBV11-1,.,CASKGGIVYNEQFF,TGTGCCAGCAAAGGCGGGATCGTTTACAATGAGCAGTTCTTC
few,TRBJ1-2,TRBV28,.,CASSSNNYGYTF,TGTGCCAGCAGCAGCAATAACTATGGCTACACCTTC
.,TRBJ1-5,TRBV5-4,.,CASSLGSDSNQPQHF,TGTGCCAGCAGCTTGGGTAGCGATAGCAATCAGCCCCAGCATTTT
.,TRBJ1-6,TRBV11-2,.,CASSIDQFSTLHF,TGTGCCAGCAGCATTGATCAGTTTTCGACCCTCCACTTT
.,TRBJ2-2,TRBV7-2,.,CASSLEVANTGELFF,TGTGCCAGCAGCTTGGAGGTTGCGAACACCGGGGAGCTGTTTTTT
.,TRBJ2-2,TRBV28,.,CASSLIMNTGELFF,TGTGCCAGCAGTTTAATCATGAACACCGGGGAGCTGTTTTTT
.,TRBJ2-7,TRBV27,TRBD2,CASSPFSGLAGGGQYF,TGTGCCAGCAGCCCTTTCTCCGGACTAGCGGGAGGGGGGCAGTACTTC
.,TRBJ1-5,TRBV27,.,CASRINRGGEPQHF,TGTGCCAGCAGGATCAATCGGGGAGGGGAGCCCCAGCATTTT
.,TRBJ2-7,TRBV19,TRBD2,CASSRASGNSYEQYF,TGTGCCAGTAGTAGGGCTAGCGGGAATTCCTACGAGCAGTACTTC